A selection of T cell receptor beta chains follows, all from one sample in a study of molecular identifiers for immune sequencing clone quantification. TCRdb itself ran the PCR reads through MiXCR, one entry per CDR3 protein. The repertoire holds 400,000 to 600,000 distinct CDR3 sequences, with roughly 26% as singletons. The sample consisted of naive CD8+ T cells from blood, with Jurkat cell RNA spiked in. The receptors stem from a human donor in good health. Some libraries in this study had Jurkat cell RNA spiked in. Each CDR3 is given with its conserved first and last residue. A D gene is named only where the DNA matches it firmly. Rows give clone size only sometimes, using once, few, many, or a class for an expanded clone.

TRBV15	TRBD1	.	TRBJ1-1	CATSDPGQGSTEAFF	TGTGCCACCAGCGACCCGGGACAGGGGAGTACTGAAGCTTTCTTT
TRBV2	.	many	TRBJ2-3	CASSEARTHPSTDTQYF	TGTGCCAGCAGTGAAGCTAGGACTCACCCTAGCACAGATACGCAGTATTTT
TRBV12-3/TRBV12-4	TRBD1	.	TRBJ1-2	CASNPTGERYGYTF	TGTGCCAGCAATCCAACAGGGGAACGCTATGGCTACACCTTC
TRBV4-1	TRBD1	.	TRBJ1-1	CASSHPDRGRTEAYF	TGCGCCAGCAGCCACCCGGACAGGGGCCGGACTGAAGCTTACTTT
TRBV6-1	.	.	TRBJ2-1	CASSPAEGAPYNEQFF	TGTGCCAGCAGCCCGGCCGAAGGAGCACCCTACAATGAGCAGTTCTTC
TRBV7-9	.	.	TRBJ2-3	CVSSPSQGRATDTQYF	TGTGTCAGCAGCCCAAGTCAGGGGAGGGCCACAGATACGCAGTATTTT
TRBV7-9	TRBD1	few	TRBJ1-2	CASSSGDSFNYGYTF	TGTGCCAGCAGCTCAGGGGACAGCTTCAACTATGGCTACACCTTC
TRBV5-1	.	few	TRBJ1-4	CASSGLTGEVGEKLFF	TGCGCCAGCAGCGGCTTAACCGGGGAAGTTGGTGAAAAACTGTTTTTT
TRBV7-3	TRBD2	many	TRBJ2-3	CASSPSRTSGLDTQYF	TGTGCCAGCAGCCCTTCGAGGACTAGCGGTTTGGATACGCAGTATTTT
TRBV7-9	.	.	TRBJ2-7	CASSLVSREQYF	TGTGCCAGCAGCTTAGTTAGCCGCGAGCAGTACTTC
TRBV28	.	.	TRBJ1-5	CASSLRGYNQPPPF	TGTGCCAGCAGTTTACGCGGCTACAATCAGCCCCCGCCTTTT
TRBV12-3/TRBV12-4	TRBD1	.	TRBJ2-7	CASSTGDRADEQYF	TGTGCCAGCAGTACCGGTGACAGGGCCGACGAGCAGTACTTC
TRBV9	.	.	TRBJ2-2	CASSVTGTANTGELFF	TGTGCCAGCAGCGTTACCGGGACCGCGAACACCGGGGAGCTGTTTTTT
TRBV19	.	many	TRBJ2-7	CASSLTSQFYEQYF	TGTGCCAGTAGCCTGACGTCCCAATTCTACGAGCAGTACTTC
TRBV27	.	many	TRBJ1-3	CASSLQAGGNTIYF	TGTGCCAGCAGTTTGCAGGCAGGCGGAAACACCATATATTTT
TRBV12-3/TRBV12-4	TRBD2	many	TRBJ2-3	CASSFQREDTQYF	TGTGCCAGCAGTTTCCAGCGGGAAGATACGCAGTATTTT
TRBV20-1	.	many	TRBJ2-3	CSATEGAGPSDTQYF	TGCAGTGCTACGGAAGGCGCGGGGCCCTCAGATACGCAGTATTTT
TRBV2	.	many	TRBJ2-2	CASIGEQDGPGELFF	TGTGCCAGCATTGGGGAACAGGATGGTCCCGGGGAGCTGTTTTTT
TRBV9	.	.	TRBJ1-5	CASSAEGINSPQHF	TGTGCCAGCAGTGCAGAGGGGATCAATTCGCCCCAGCATTTT
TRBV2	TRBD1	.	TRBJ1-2	CASIEGDRGPLSYGYTF	TGTGCCAGCATCGAGGGGGACAGGGGGCCCTTATCCTATGGCTACACCTTC
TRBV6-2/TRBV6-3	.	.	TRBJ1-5	CASSYGQGGPQHF	TGTGCCAGCAGTTACGGGCAGGGCGGGCCCCAGCATTTT
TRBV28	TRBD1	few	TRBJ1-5	CASSIRQGFQPQHF	TGTGCCAGCAGCATCAGACAGGGTTTTCAGCCCCAGCATTTT
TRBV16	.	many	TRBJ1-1	CASSQSGVEAFF	TGTGCCAGCAGCCAATCGGGAGTTGAAGCTTTCTTT
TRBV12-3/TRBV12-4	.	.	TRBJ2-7	CASSLGQIEQYF	TGTGCCAGCAGTCTCGGGCAGATCGAGCAGTACTTC
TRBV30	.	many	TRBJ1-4	CAWSPMNEKLFF	TGTGCCTGGAGTCCTATGAATGAAAAACTGTTTTTT
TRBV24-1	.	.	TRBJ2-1	CATSDFRDLYNEQFF	TGTGCCACCAGTGATTTTCGGGACCTTTACAATGAGCAGTTCTTC
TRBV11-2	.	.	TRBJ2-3	CASSPPPPGPDTQYF	TGTGCCAGCAGCCCTCCCCCCCCAGGACCAGATACGCAGTATTTT
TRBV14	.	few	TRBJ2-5	CASSQEIRGSQYF	TGTGCCAGCAGCCAAGAAATCCGCGGGTCCCAGTACTTC
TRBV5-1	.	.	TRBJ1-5	CTTGHFVGNQPQHF	TGCACCACCGGCCACTTCGTTGGGAATCAGCCCCAGCATTTT
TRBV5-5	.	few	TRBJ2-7	CASSPYSGRSSYEQYF	TGTGCCAGCAGCCCGTATTCGGGGCGCAGCTCCTACGAGCAGTACTTC
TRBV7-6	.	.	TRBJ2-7	CASSLASSYGQYF	TGTGCCAGCAGCTTAGCCAGCTCCTACGGGCAGTACTTC
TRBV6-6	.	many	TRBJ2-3	CASSYSGPHSTDTQYF	TGTGCCAGCAGTTACTCAGGGCCCCACAGCACAGATACGCAGTATTTT
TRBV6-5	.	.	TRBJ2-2	CASSWATGGENTGELFF	TGTGCCAGCAGTTGGGCTACTGGCGGGGAGAACACCGGGGAGCTGTTTTTT
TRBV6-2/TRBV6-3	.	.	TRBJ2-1	CASSGEWNEQFF	TGTGCCAGCAGCGGCGAATGGAATGAGCAGTTCTTC
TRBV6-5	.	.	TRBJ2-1	CASSWERPYNEQFF	TGTGCCAGCAGTTGGGAGCGTCCCTACAATGAGCAGTTCTTC
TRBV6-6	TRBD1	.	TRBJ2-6	CASRARDRGKYSGANVLTF	TGTGCCAGCAGGGCCCGGGACAGGGGGAAATACTCTGGGGCCAACGTCCTGACTTTC
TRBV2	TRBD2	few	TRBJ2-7	CAPFELSGESYEQYF	TGTGCCCCATTTGAACTTAGCGGGGAATCCTACGAGCAGTACTTC
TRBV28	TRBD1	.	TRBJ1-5	CASSHQGVAYSNQPQHF	TGTGCCAGCAGCCACCAGGGGGTAGCTTATAGCAATCAGCCCCAGCATTTT
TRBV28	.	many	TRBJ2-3	CASSLRSGDTQYF	TGTGCCAGCAGTCTCAGGTCGGGAGATACGCAGTATTTT
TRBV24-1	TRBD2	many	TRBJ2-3	CATSDKSSSGGPTDTQYF	TGTGCCACCAGTGATAAATCCTCTAGCGGGGGGCCCACAGATACGCAGTATTTT
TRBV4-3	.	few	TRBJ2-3	CASSQERGMTDTQYF	TGCGCCAGCAGCCAAGAACGTGGGATGACAGATACGCAGTATTTT
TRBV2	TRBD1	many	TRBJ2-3	CASSEALGQGLTQYF	TGTGCCAGCAGTGAAGCCTTGGGACAGGGCTTAACGCAGTATTTT
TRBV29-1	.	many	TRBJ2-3	CSAGAKGTDTQYF	TGCAGCGCGGGGGCTAAGGGCACAGATACGCAGTATTTT
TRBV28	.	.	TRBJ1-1	CASSPTGRGTEALF	TGTGCCAGCAGCCCCACGGGCAGGGGCACTGAAGCTCTCTTT
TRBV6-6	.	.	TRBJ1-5	CASKGSSNQPQHF	TGTGCCAGCAAAGGGTCTAGCAATCAGCCCCAGCATTTT
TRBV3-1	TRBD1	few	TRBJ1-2	CASSQESTGNYGYTF	TGTGCCAGCAGCCAAGAATCGACAGGGAACTATGGCTACACCTTC
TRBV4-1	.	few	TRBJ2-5	CASSQDWGSPLETQYF	TGCGCCAGCAGCCAAGATTGGGGGAGCCCCTTGGAGACCCAGTACTTC
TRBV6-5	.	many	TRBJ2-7	CASSYSTDTEQYF	TGTGCCAGCAGTTACTCGACGGACACCGAGCAGTACTTC
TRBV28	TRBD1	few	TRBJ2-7	CASSLSIGQGNSYEQYF	TGTGCCAGCAGCCTGTCGATCGGACAGGGCAATTCTTACGAGCAGTACTTC
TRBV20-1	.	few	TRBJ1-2	CSAPPSKSGSSYGYTF	TGCAGTGCCCCGCCGTCAAAGTCCGGGTCGAGCTATGGCTACACCTTC
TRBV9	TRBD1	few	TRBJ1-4	CASSRQGASEKLFF	TGTGCCAGCAGCAGACAGGGGGCGAGTGAAAAACTGTTTTTT